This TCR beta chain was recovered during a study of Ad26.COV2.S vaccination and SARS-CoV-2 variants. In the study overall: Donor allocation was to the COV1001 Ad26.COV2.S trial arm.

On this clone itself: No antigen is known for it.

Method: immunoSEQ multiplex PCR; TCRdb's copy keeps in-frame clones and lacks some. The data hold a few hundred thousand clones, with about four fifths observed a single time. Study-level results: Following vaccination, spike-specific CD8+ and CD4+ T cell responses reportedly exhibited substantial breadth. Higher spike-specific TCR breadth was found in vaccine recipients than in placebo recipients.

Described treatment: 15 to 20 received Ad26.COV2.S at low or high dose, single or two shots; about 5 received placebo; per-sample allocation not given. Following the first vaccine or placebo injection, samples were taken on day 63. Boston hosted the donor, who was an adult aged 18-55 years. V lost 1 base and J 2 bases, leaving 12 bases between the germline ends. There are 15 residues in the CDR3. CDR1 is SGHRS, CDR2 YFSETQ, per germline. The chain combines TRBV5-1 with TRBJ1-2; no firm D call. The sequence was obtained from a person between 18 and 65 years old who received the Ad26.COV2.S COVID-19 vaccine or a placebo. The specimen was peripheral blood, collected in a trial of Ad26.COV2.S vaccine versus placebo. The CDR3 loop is CASSLNGPANYGYTF. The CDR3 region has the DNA TGCGCCAGCAGCTTGAATGGGCCAGCCAACTATGGCTACACCTTC.